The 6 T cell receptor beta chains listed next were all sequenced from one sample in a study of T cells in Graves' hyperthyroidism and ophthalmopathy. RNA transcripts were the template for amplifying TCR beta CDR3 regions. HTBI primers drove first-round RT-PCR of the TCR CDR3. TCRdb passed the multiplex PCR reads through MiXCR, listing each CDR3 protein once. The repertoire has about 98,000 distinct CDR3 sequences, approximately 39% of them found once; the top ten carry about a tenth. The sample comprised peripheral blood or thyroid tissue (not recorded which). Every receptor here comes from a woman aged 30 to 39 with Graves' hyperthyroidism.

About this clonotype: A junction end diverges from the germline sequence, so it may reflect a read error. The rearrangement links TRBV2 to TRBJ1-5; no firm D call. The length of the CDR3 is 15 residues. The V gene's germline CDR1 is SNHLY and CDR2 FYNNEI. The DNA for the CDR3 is TGTGCCAGCAGCTTGGTGTTCGGACGCAATCAGCCCCGGCATTTT. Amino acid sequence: CASSLVFGRNQPRHF.

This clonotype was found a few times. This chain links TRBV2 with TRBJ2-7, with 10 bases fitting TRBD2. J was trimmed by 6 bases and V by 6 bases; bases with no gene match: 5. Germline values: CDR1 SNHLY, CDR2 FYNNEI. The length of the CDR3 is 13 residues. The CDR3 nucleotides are TGTGCCAGCAGAACTAGCGGGACACGCGAGCAGTACTTC. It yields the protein CASRTSGTREQYF.

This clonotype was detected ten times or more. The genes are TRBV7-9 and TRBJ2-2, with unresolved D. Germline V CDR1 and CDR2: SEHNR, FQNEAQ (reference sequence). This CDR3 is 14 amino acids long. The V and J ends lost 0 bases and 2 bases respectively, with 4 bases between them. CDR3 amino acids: CASSLALNTGELFF. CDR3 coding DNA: TGTGCCAGCAGCTTAGCCCTAAACACCGGGGAGCTGTTTTTT.

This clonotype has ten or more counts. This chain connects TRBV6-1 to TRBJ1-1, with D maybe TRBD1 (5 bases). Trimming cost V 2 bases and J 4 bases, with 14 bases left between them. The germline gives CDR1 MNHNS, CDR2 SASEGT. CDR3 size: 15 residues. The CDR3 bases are TGTGCCAGCAGTGAAATATGGGGGGGTCGCACTGAAGCTTTCTTT. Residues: CASSEIWGGRTEAFF.

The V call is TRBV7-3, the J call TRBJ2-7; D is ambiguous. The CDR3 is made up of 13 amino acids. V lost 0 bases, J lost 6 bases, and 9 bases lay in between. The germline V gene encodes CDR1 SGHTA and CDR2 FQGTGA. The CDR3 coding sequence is TGTGCCAGCAGCTTAACAGCCCCGGGCGAGCAGTACTTC. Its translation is CASSLTAPGEQYF. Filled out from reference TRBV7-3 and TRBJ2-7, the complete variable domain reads GAGVSQTPSNKVTEKGKYVELRCDPISGHTALYWYRQSLGQGPEFLIYFQGTGAADDSGLPNDRFFAVRPEGSVSTLKIQRTERGDSAVYLCASSLTAPGEQYFGPGTRLTVT.

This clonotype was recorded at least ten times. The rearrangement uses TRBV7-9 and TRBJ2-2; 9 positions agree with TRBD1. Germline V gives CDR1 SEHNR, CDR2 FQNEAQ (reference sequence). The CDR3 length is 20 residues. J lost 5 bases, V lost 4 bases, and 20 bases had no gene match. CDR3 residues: CASSSSRDRVSVYRTGELFF. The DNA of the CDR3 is TGTGCCAGCAGCTCCTCCCGGGACAGGGTTTCTGTTTATAGGACCGGGGAGCTGTTTTTT.